These 31 T cell receptor beta chains were all obtained from the same sample, sequenced in a study of T cell responses to AZD1222 COVID-19 vaccine. Assay: immunoSEQ multiplex PCR; the TCRdb copy retains only in-frame clones and omits some. The data show roughly 140,000 clones, about 91% seen once. Sequencing used peripheral blood, obtained on day 0 of MenACWY control vaccination. The source is an adult in good health.

The J gene is TRBJ2-7, the V gene TRBV29-1; 10 bases are a match to TRBD1. Trimming took 3 bases from V and 9 from J; bases not matched to a gene: 8. In germline, CDR1 is SQVTM, CDR2 ANQGSEA. This CDR3 is built from 13 residues. The CDR3 region is CSVETGGVGGQYF. The CDR3, as DNA: TGCAGCGTTGAGACAGGGGGCGTCGGAGGGCAGTACTTC.

Here the CDR3 reads CASTGSGANVLTF. In nucleotides, the CDR3 is TGTGCCAGCACTGGGTCCGGGGCCAACGTCCTGACTTTC. The J gene is TRBJ2-6, the V gene TRBV2; D unclear. V lost 7 bases, J lost 4 bases, and 8 bases lay in between. Germline assignment: CDR1 SNHLY and CDR2 FYNNEI. The CDR3 totals 13 residues.

The chain couples TRBV4-2 to TRBJ2-3; tentatively, D is TRBD1 or TRBD2 (5 bases each). Per the germline V gene, CDR1 is LGHNA and CDR2 is YNFKEQ. This CDR3 contains 14 residues. V lost 3 bases and J lost 8, with 15 bases in between. The CDR3 sequence is CASSHIPGTGTQYF. As DNA, the CDR3 is TGTGCCAGCAGCCACATACCCGGGACCGGTACGCAGTATTTT.

V is TRBV30 and J is TRBJ1-5; D is perhaps TRBD1 (6 bases). The CDR3 is 15 residues long. Germline V lookup: CDR1 GTSNPN, CDR2 SVGIG (reference sequence). Trimming left V 0 bases short and J 4 bases short, with 13 bases between. The CDR3 coding sequence is TGTGCCTGGAGTGTAGGGGGTGGGAGGAATCAGCCCCAGCATTTT. As protein: CAWSVGGGRNQPQHF.

The J gene is TRBJ2-1, the V gene TRBV10-3; either TRBD1 or TRBD2 may fit D (6 bases each). Germline CDR1 reads ENHRY; CDR2 reads SYGVKD. This CDR3 region has 12 residues. V shed 4 bases and J shed 9 bases, with 10 bases lying between them. The DNA of the CDR3 is TGTGCCATCAGTGTTGAGGGGGGTGAGCAGTTCTTC. This codes for CAISVEGGEQFF.

CDR3 sequence reads: CASSLLQQNTEAFF. CDR3 coding DNA: TGTGCCAGCAGTTTATTGCAGCAGAACACTGAAGCTTTCTTT. V gene TRBV28 combines with J gene TRBJ1-1; unclear D gene. CDR1 is MDHEN and CDR2 is SYDVKM in the germline V gene. The CDR3 is 14 amino acids. Trimming cost V 1 base and J 1 base, with 7 bases left between them.

The gene calls are TRBV28 and TRBJ1-1, with 9 bases identical to TRBD1. Trimming cost V 2 bases and J 5 bases; bases outside gene matches: 9. The CDR3 spans 16 residues. Germline V gives CDR1 MDHEN, CDR2 SYDVKM. CDR3 bases: TGTGCCAGCAGTTTACCTCCGGGACAGGGAGAGACTGAAGCTTTCTTT. It encodes CASSLPPGQGETEAFF.

The chain combines TRBV19 with TRBJ1-1; maybe TRBD1 (6 bases). Deletions cut 4 bases from V and 4 bases from J, with 7 bases between. This CDR3 has 12 amino acids. Germline V gene lookup returns CDR1 LNHDA and CDR2 SQIVND (reference sequence). The CDR3 here is CASSTRGTEAFF. The DNA for the CDR3 is TGTGCCAGTAGTACCAGGGGCACTGAAGCTTTCTTT.

This clone was counted between two and nine times. The chain has TRBV5-1 and TRBJ2-3; no definite D call. CDR1 and CDR2 (germline): SGHRS, YFSETQ. This CDR3 region has 14 residues. Trimming stripped 4 bases from V and 4 bases from J, with 13 bases between. In DNA, the CDR3 is TGCGCCAGCAGCCTTGAGACGGATTCAGATACGCAGTATTTT. Its protein is CASSLETDSDTQYF. Using reference TRBV5-1 and TRBJ2-3 for the parts outside the CDR3, the full variable domain is KAGVTQTPRYLIKTRGQQVTLSCSPISGHRSVSWYQQTPGQGLQFLFEYFSETQRNKGNFPGRFSGRQFSNSRSEMNVSTLELGDSALYLCASSLETDSDTQYFGPGTRLTVL.

The rearrangement joins TRBV5-1 to TRBJ1-1, with 10 bases lining up with TRBD1. J gave up 5 bases and V 5 bases, and 12 bases lay outside the gene matches. CDR1 and CDR2 (germline): SGHRS, YFSETQ. The CDR3 extends over 16 amino acids. The CDR3 region has the DNA TGCGCCAGCAGACGAGGACAGGGGGGAGCATCGACTGAAGCTTTCTTT. Translating it yields CASRRGQGGASTEAFF.

The gene calls are TRBV5-5 and TRBJ1-1, with D possibly being TRBD1 (6 bases). This CDR3 spans 15 amino acids. The germline V and J ends were trimmed by 1 base and 3 bases, with 13 bases remaining between them. Germline V gene sequence: CDR1 SGHKS, CDR2 YYEKEE (reference sequence). In nucleotides, the CDR3 is TGTGCCAGCAGCTTGACCTCGACAGGACACACTGAAGCTTTCTTT. Its translation is CASSLTSTGHTEAFF.

Details on this clone: Other DNA sequences in the same sample also yield this CDR3. J is TRBJ2-7 and V is TRBV10-3, with D perhaps being TRBD1 or TRBD2 (6 bases each). CDR1 and CDR2 from the germline V gene are ENHRY and SYGVKD. Trimming removed 4 bases at V and 7 bases at J, with 8 bases between. CDR3 length equals 11 residues. The CDR3 DNA reads TGTGCCATCAGTGGAGGGGGGGAGCAGTACTTC. As protein: CAISGGGEQYF.

V usage is TRBV11-3 and J usage is TRBJ2-2; 8 bases are a match to TRBD2. CDR3 length: 16 amino acids. With V trimmed by 3 bases and J by 7 bases, 10 bases remained unmatched. The germline CDR1 and CDR2 sequences are SGHNT and YENEEA. CDR3 nucleotide sequence: TGTGCCAGCAGCTTGGATCTAGCGGGTTATGTCGGGGAGCTGTTTTTT. Amino acids: CASSLDLAGYVGELFF.

The rearrangement joins TRBV30 to TRBJ1-2, with 11 bases lining up with TRBD1. This CDR3 region has 15 residues. J lost 2 bases, V lost 5 bases, and 7 bases had no gene match. CDR1 is GTSNPN, CDR2 SVGIG, per germline (reference sequence). The CDR3 sequence is CAWARDRGLNYGYTF. The CDR3 DNA follows: TGTGCCTGGGCCCGGGACAGGGGGTTGAACTATGGCTACACCTTC.

This chain uses TRBV7-9 with TRBJ1-2; D may be TRBD1 (5 bases). Trimming left V 6 bases short and J 3 bases short, with 17 bases between. CDR3 size: 15 residues. Germline V CDR1 and CDR2: SEHNR, FQNEAQ (reference sequence). Here the CDR3 reads CASRQSRDVDYGYTF. The CDR3 DNA sequence: TGTGCCAGCAGACAGTCCCGGGACGTGGACTATGGCTACACCTTC.

The chain joins TRBV19 to TRBJ2-1; 10 nucleotides align to TRBD2. From germline, CDR1 is LNHDA and CDR2 SQIVND (reference sequence). The CDR3 consists of 17 residues. J was trimmed by 7 bases and V by 0 bases; bases with no gene match: 9. The CDR3 sequence is CASSIELALAGANEQFF. CDR3 bases: TGTGCCAGTAGTATAGAGCTCGCGCTAGCGGGGGCTAATGAGCAGTTCTTC.

The V call is TRBV6-5, the J call TRBJ1-1; TRBD1 agrees at 7 bases. Per the germline V gene, CDR1 is MNHEY and CDR2 is SVGAGI. The CDR3 runs to 14 residues. V gave up 8 bases and J gave up 7 bases; unmatched junction bases: 13. CDR3 DNA: TGTGCCAGCGAGAGCAGGGGGAGGCGTTTTGAAGCTTTCTTT. Its translation: CASESRGRRFEAFF.

The chain combines TRBV9 with TRBJ2-1; D is unclear. CDR1 and CDR2 (germline): SGDLS, YYNGEE. The CDR3 has 13 amino acids. V was cut by 3 bases and J by 5 bases, with 9 bases left in between. The CDR3 DNA follows: TGTGCCAGCAGCGCCTCGAACAACAATGAGCAGTTCTTC. As protein: CASSASNNNEQFF.

This chain uses TRBV4-3 with TRBJ2-3; a possible D gene is TRBD2 (5 bases). Germline V lookup: CDR1 LGHNA, CDR2 YSLEER. The length of the CDR3 is 15 residues. V dropped 3 bases and J dropped 1 base, with 11 bases sitting between them. The CDR3 DNA sequence: TGCGCCAGCAGCCAGCCGACCGGGGGCACAGATACGCAGTATTTT. Its protein is CASSQPTGGTDTQYF.

This clone appeared once. The chain employs TRBV6-1 and TRBJ2-6; D call uncertain. Germline CDR1 reads MNHNS; CDR2 reads SASEGT. The CDR3 loop spans 18 amino acids. The V and J ends lost 4 bases and 0 bases respectively, with 16 bases between them. The chain's CDR3 is CASSGTVLFSSGANVLTF. The CDR3 DNA reads as TGTGCCAGCAGTGGGACGGTCCTCTTTAGCTCTGGGGCCAACGTCCTGACTTTC.

This chain connects TRBV11-2 to TRBJ1-1; a weak D match, TRBD1 (6 bases). The CDR3 consists of 15 residues. With 1 base removed from V and 6 bases from J, the gap between germline ends came to 15 bases. Germline CDR1 and CDR2: SGHAT and FQNNGV. The CDR3 DNA is TGTGCCAGCAGCTTAGTACAGGGTAGGGGGTCTGAAGCTTTCTTT. Amino acid sequence: CASSLVQGRGSEAFF. Drawing the rest from reference TRBV11-2 and TRBJ1-1, the complete variable domain is EAGVAQSPRYKIIEKRQSVAFWCNPISGHATLYWYQQILGQGPKLLIQFQNNGVVDDSQLPKDRFSAERLKGVDSTLKIQPAKLEDSAVYLCASSLVQGRGSEAFFGQGTRLTVV.

The chain links TRBV5-4 to TRBJ1-2, with D unresolved. From germline, CDR1 is SGHNT and CDR2 YYREEE (reference sequence). This CDR3 is built from 11 residues. V was trimmed by 7 bases and J by 6 bases, leaving 10 bases between them. The CDR3 protein is CASGEMNGYTF. Written as DNA, the CDR3 is TGTGCCAGCGGGGAAATGAATGGCTACACCTTC.

This clone appeared a single time. The chain has TRBV6-5 and TRBJ1-2, with 7 bases that match TRBD1. Germline loops: CDR1 MNHEY, CDR2 SVGAGI. Trimming at V came to 6 bases and at J to 8 bases, leaving 9 bases not matched to a gene. This CDR3 region has 13 residues. The CDR3 DNA follows: TGTGCCAGCAGGCTTCAACAGGGGAACGGCTACACCTTC. Translation gives CASRLQQGNGYTF.

CDR3 coding DNA: TGTGCCAGTAGTAAGCGCGGGGAGTTGTCCGAGCAGTACTTC. Translating it yields CASSKRGELSEQYF. The V and J genes are TRBV19 and TRBJ2-7; a weak D match, TRBD2 (6 bases). This CDR3 contains 14 residues. The V end was cut by 4 bases, the J end by 6 bases, with 16 bases between. CDR1 is LNHDA, CDR2 SQIVND, per germline (reference sequence).

The chain combines TRBV5-1 with TRBJ2-6, with unresolved D. Germline V gene lookup returns CDR1 SGHRS and CDR2 YFSETQ. The CDR3 is made up of 18 amino acids. Trimming cost V 0 bases and J 0 bases, with 13 bases left between them. As DNA, the CDR3 is TGCGCCAGCAGCTTGGTCCCCCAGTTGAGCTCTGGGGCCAACGTCCTGACTTTC. It yields the protein CASSLVPQLSSGANVLTF.

The chain couples TRBV10-3 to TRBJ2-5; D is possibly TRBD2 (6 bases). V was cut by 2 bases and J by 1 base, with 20 bases left in between. CDR1 is ENHRY and CDR2 is SYGVKD in the germline V gene. The CDR3 contains 18 residues. CDR3 sequence: CAISEPPAGGRGQETQYF. The CDR3 region has the DNA TGTGCCATCAGTGAGCCCCCTGCCGGGGGTAGGGGCCAAGAGACCCAGTACTTC.

The V call is TRBV28, the J call TRBJ2-1; D is ambiguous. V was clipped by 5 bases and J by 2 bases, with 13 bases between them. This CDR3 contains 15 residues. Germline values: CDR1 MDHEN, CDR2 SYDVKM. The CDR3 loop is CASSRGRRAYNEQFF. CDR3 sequence (DNA): TGTGCCAGCAGTCGAGGCCGGCGAGCCTACAATGAGCAGTTCTTC.

This clone was picked up a small number of times. The chain employs TRBV30 and TRBJ1-1; D is ambiguous. This CDR3 is 13 amino acids long. Germline CDR1 is GTSNPN and CDR2 is SVGIG (reference sequence). V shed 2 bases and J shed 1 base, with 8 bases lying between them. CDR3 amino acids: CAWSLVKNTEAFF. In DNA, the CDR3 is TGTGCCTGGAGTTTGGTCAAGAACACTGAAGCTTTCTTT.

This chain uses TRBV6-6 with TRBJ1-2; D uncertain. The V gene's germline CDR1 is MNHNY and CDR2 SVGAGI (reference sequence). The V end lost 6 bases, the J end lost 0 bases, and 11 bases lay between the germline ends. This CDR3 is 14 amino acids long. The CDR3 is CASSRGPANYGYTF. CDR3 DNA sequence: TGTGCCAGCAGCAGAGGGCCAGCTAACTATGGCTACACCTTC.

This chain joins TRBV9 and TRBJ1-4; a possible D gene is TRBD1 (6 bases). CDR1 is SGDLS, CDR2 YYNGEE, per germline. Trimming took off 4 bases at V and 7 bases at J, with 17 bases between the two ends. This CDR3 is built from 15 residues. CDR3 nucleotide sequence: TGTGCCAGCAGCTTTCGACAGGATGGACGTGAAAAACTGTTTTTT. Translation: CASSFRQDGREKLFF.

The chain links TRBV7-9 to TRBJ1-2; TRBD1 aligns across 8 bases. Germline assignment: CDR1 SEHNR and CDR2 FQNEAQ (reference sequence). This CDR3 contains 14 residues. V was pared by 2 bases and J by 7 bases, with 6 bases of the junction left unmatched. DNA of the CDR3: TGTGCCAGCAGCTTAAACCAGGGGGCACGTGGCTACACCTTC. This codes for CASSLNQGARGYTF.